The next 9 T cell receptor beta chains were all read from a single sample in a study of regulatory T cells in long-lasting Graves disease (dated by TCRdb to the early 2020s). This sample's time point label indicates: newly diagnosed GD, antithyroid drugs for less than 3 months. RNA was extracted from PBMCs in TRIzol for both TCR sequencing and RNA sequencing. Libraries were constructed by multiplex PCR. TCRdb lists the instrument as Illumina HiSeq 4000. iRepertoire HTBI primers and Arm-PCR amplification of CDR3 regions were used to construct TCR beta libraries. The public sequencing data were trimmed at Q25 with fastp and processed into clonotypes with MiXCR by TCRdb, which kept only in-frame beta chains. Identical CDR3 proteins give one entry, which carries the most common genes and DNA. This sample is represented by about 500,000 distinct CDR3 sequences; about 16% of them were singletons. 9% to 15% of the sample is in the top ten clones.

The sample was also reused in another study, on T cells in Graves' hyperthyroidism and ophthalmopathy.

This specimen was peripheral blood mononuclear cells (PBMCs), taken at new diagnosis, from a patient treated with antithyroid drugs. Receptor source: a man aged 35 to 55 with Graves disease. Donor details come from another sample of the same person, matched by shared clones.

The chain carries TRBV2 and TRBJ2-7, with D unresolved. Trimming stripped 8 bases from V and 0 bases from J, with 11 bases between. The CDR3 loop spans 13 amino acids. Germline V gene lookup returns CDR1 SNHLY and CDR2 FYNNEI. The CDR3 sequence: CASGGSLSYEQYF. The CDR3 nucleotides read TGTGCCAGCGGTGGTAGCCTCTCCTACGAGCAGTACTTC.

This clonotype appeared many times. The chain couples TRBV5-1 to TRBJ2-1, with a possible D match to TRBD1 (5 bases). CDR3 length equals 16 residues. CDR1 and CDR2 (germline): SGHRS, YFSETQ. V lost 4 bases to trimming and J lost 8 bases, with 22 bases between them. CDR3 residues: CASSPLGQGRGYEQFF. The CDR3 DNA reads as TGCGCCAGCAGCCCCCTCGGCCAGGGAAGAGGCTATGAGCAGTTCTTC.

As for this clonotype: A clone one base away is much larger, so this may be a read error. Since the CDR3 does not end with the conserved phenylalanine or tryptophan, this likely comes from a read error. This chain links TRBV7-9 with TRBJ2-7, with 15 nucleotides matching TRBD2. J was trimmed by 0 bases and V by 5 bases; bases with no gene match: 8. This CDR3 spans 18 amino acids. From germline, CDR1 is SEHNR and CDR2 FQNEAQ (reference sequence). CDR3 loop: CASSTWTSGRDFSYEQYL. The CDR3 region has the DNA TGTGCCAGCAGCACCTGGACTAGCGGGAGGGATTTCTCCTACGAGCAGTACCTC.

This clonotype has a handful of counts. V usage is TRBV2 and J usage is TRBJ2-7; D is perhaps TRBD1 (6 bases). Germline CDR1 SNHLY, CDR2 FYNNEI. V gave up 6 bases and J gave up 2 bases, with 11 bases separating them. The CDR3 contains 13 residues. CDR3 residues: CASRRGQTYEQYF. In DNA form, the CDR3 reads TGTGCCAGCAGGAGAGGACAGACCTACGAGCAGTACTTC.

This clonotype has a count of ten or more. This rearrangement joins TRBV3-1 to TRBJ2-7, with D possibly TRBD1 on 7 matching bases. Trimming stripped 2 bases from V and 5 bases from J, with 13 bases between. The CDR3 totals 14 residues. The germline gives CDR1 LGHDT, CDR2 YNNKEL (reference sequence). CDR3 nucleotides: TGTGCCAGCAGCCAACCGGGACAGCGGGACGAGCAGTACTTC. Encoded protein: CASSQPGQRDEQYF.

This clonotype was seen at least ten times. The chain joins TRBV28 to TRBJ1-2; 7 nucleotides align to TRBD1. The V and J ends lost 1 base and 4 bases, in that order; junction bases with no gene match: 21. The CDR3 covers 20 residues. CDR1 and CDR2 (germline): MDHEN, SYDVKM. The CDR3 is CASSLSVGGTPKHRGYGYTF. DNA of the CDR3: TGTGCCAGCAGTTTATCGGTAGGGGGCACACCGAAACATCGGGGCTATGGCTACACCTTC.

In this sample, this clonotype turned up many times. An end of the junction does not agree with germline; a read error may underlie this. This chain uses TRBV4-1 with TRBJ2-7, with 12 bases lining up with TRBD2. In germline, CDR1 is MGHRA, CDR2 YSYEKL. CDR3 length: 15 residues. The CDR3 region has the DNA TGTGCCAGCAGCCGAGGACTAGCGGGATCGTACGAGCAGTACTTC. Amino acids: CASSRGLAGSYEQYF.

This clonotype was counted ten times or more. The chain is built from TRBV5-1 and TRBJ1-4; a weak D match, TRBD1 (5 bases). This CDR3 region has 17 residues. CDR1 and CDR2 from the germline V gene are SGHRS and YFSETQ. V lost 1 base, J lost 3 bases, and 16 bases lay in between. For the CDR3, the DNA is TGCGCCAGCAGCTTGATAAGGAGGGGTCGGTCTAATGAAAAACTGTTTTTT. It codes for CASSLIRRGRSNEKLFF.

This clonotype was observed many times. V gene TRBV11-2 combines with J gene TRBJ2-2; 12 positions agree with TRBD2. Unmatched junction bases numbered 6, after V lost 5 bases and J lost 5 bases. Looked up from germline, CDR1 is SGHAT and CDR2 is FQNNGV. The CDR3 is made up of 16 amino acids. The CDR3 region has the DNA TGTGCCAGCAGCCTCGGACTAGCGGGACATACCGGGGAGCTGTTTTTT. This codes for CASSLGLAGHTGELFF.